This TCR beta chain originates from a study of CD8 T cells in Susac syndrome. CDR3 size: 13 residues. Germline CDR1 LGHNA, CDR2 YSLEER. V lost 10 bases to trimming and J lost 6 bases; unmatched junction nucleotides: 8. Roughly 0.45 to 1 ug RNA was reverse transcribed with random hexamers. TCR beta CDR3 was amplified by immunoSEQ covering 54 Vbeta and 13 Jbeta. Using its own MiXCR run on the immunoSEQ multiplex PCR reads, TCRdb lists one record per CDR3 protein. The sample yields some 200,000 distinct CDR3 sequences, roughly 92% seen once. The authors sequenced TCR beta from blood CD8+ and CD4+ T cells. The multiple sclerosis controls were treatment-naive patients with relapsing-remitting disease that was stable or active. TEMRA cells were FACS-enriched, while CD8+ and CD4+ T cells were negatively isolated.

The chain has TRBV4-3 and TRBJ2-1; 8 bases are shared with TRBD2. Sequenced input: CD8+ T cells from PBMCs. This sequence was found in a human donor with multiple sclerosis. This chain's CDR3 is CATGTSEPNEQFF. DNA of the CDR3: TGCGCCACCGGGACTAGTGAGCCCAATGAGCAGTTCTTC.